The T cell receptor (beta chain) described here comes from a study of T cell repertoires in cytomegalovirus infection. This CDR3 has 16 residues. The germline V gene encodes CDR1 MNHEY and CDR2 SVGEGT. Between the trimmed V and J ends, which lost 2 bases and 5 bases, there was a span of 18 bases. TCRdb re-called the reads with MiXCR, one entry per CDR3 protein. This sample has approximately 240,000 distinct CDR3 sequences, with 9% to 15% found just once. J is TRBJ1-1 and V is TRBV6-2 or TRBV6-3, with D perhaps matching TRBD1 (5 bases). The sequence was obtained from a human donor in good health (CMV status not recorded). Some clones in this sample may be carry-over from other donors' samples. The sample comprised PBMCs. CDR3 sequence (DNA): TGTGCCAGCAGTTACAATCAACAGGTTGCGGAGACTGAAGCTTTCTTT. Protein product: CASSYNQQVAETEAFF.